Each of the 6 T cell receptor beta chains below was sequenced from the same sample in a study of blood T cell repertoires in COVID-19. Measured with immunoSEQ multiplex PCR; TCRdb has only the in-frame clones, and not every one. The profile shows some 150,000 clones, around 87% of them singletons. The source material was peripheral blood. All receptors come from a man aged 45-60 years with active COVID-19.

The chain combines TRBV7-2 with TRBJ2-3; no clear D. Germline V gene data show CDR1 as SGHTA and CDR2 as FQGNSA. The V end was cut by 5 bases, the J end by 4 bases, with 13 bases between. CDR3 length equals 14 residues. CDR3 region: CASSPAPLADTQYF. The CDR3 DNA is TGTGCCAGCAGCCCCGCTCCCCTAGCAGATACGCAGTATTTT.

The V and J genes are TRBV4-1 and TRBJ2-2, with 13 bases that match TRBD2. The V segment lost 4 bases and the J segment 5 bases; nucleotides outside the gene matches: 4. The CDR3 length is 16 residues. From germline, CDR1 is MGHRA and CDR2 YSYEKL. CDR3 DNA: TGCGCCAGCAGCCGACTAGCGGGGGGTGAGACCGGGGAGCTGTTTTTT. Protein sequence: CASSRLAGGETGELFF.

This clone was detected only a few times. This chain's CDR3 is CASSLEYTSYEQYF. CDR3 DNA sequence: TGTGCCAGCAGCTTAGAATACACGTCCTACGAGCAGTACTTC. The chain joins TRBV11-2 to TRBJ2-7; D not certain. Germline CDR1 reads SGHAT; CDR2 reads FQNNGV. V was clipped by 0 bases and J by 1 base, with 7 bases between them. The CDR3 loop spans 14 amino acids.

This clone appeared a few times. The rearrangement uses TRBV13 and TRBJ2-7, with D unresolved. From germline, CDR1 is PRHDT and CDR2 FYEKMQ (reference sequence). V lost 1 base, J lost 6 bases, and 13 bases lay in between. The CDR3 covers 14 residues. The CDR3 is CASSLEGGLGEQYF. The DNA for the CDR3 is TGTGCCAGCAGCTTAGAAGGCGGATTGGGCGAGCAGTACTTC.

The chain employs TRBV19 and TRBJ1-5; a weak D match, TRBD1 (5 bases). The V end was cut by 3 bases, the J end by 7 bases, with 22 bases between. Germline V CDR1 and CDR2: LNHDA, SQIVND (reference sequence). CDR3 length: 17 residues. CDR3 sequence reads: CASSIPRSEGLAQPQHF. In nucleotides, the CDR3 is TGTGCCAGTAGTATCCCCCGATCGGAGGGGCTGGCCCAGCCCCAGCATTTT. The whole variable domain, remainder taken from reference TRBV19 and TRBJ1-5, is DGGITQSPKYLFRKEGQNVTLSCEQNLNHDAMYWYRQDPGQGLRLIYYSQIVNDFQKGDIAEGYSVSREKKESFPLTVTSAQKNPTAFYLCASSIPRSEGLAQPQHFGDGTRLSIL.

CDR3 sequence (DNA): TGTGCCAGCAGTCCCTCCCTTCTAGATACGCAGTATTTT. This gives the protein CASSPSLLDTQYF. The chain employs TRBV3-1 (or the pseudogene TRBV3-2) and TRBJ2-3; no clear D. V shed 6 bases and J shed 5 bases, with 12 bases lying between them. Germline lookup yields CDR1 LGHDT and CDR2 YNNKEL (reference sequence). This CDR3 contains 13 residues.